These T cell receptor beta chains were read from a single sample in a study of CD8 T cells in ankylosing spondylitis. In TCRdb, the 5' RACE reads were re-called with MiXCR into one record per CDR3 protein. Here the sample spans about 450,000 distinct CDR3 sequences, roughly 25% being singletons. Source material: blood, either unsorted or a sorted T cell fraction (not recorded which). These receptors all come from a male donor with ankylosing spondylitis. The CDR3 runs from the conserved cysteine through the conserved F or W. The order of the fields is D gene, V gene, clone size, J gene, CDR3 DNA, CDR3 protein. The D gene is left open where the match is weak. Not all rows give a size; the values are once, few, many and, for expanded clones, a class.

.	TRBV20-1	few	TRBJ1-6	TGCAGTGCTAGAGCAACGTCTAATTCACCCCTCCACTTT	CSARATSNSPLHF
.	TRBV7-9	.	TRBJ2-7	TGTGCCAGCAGCCCCGACAGGTACGAGCAGTACTTC	CASSPDRYEQYF
TRBD2	TRBV20-1	few	TRBJ2-2	TGCAGTGCTAGACCCCAACGGACTAGCGGGAGGATCGGGGAGCTGTTTTTT	CSARPQRTSGRIGELFF
TRBD2	TRBV20-1	many	TRBJ2-1	TGCAGTGCTAGGGTCGGGACTAGCCTACTCAATGAGCAGTTCTTC	CSARVGTSLLNEQFF
.	TRBV19	.	TRBJ1-3	TGTGCCAGTATTGGCTTCCTTGCTGGAAACACCATATATTTT	CASIGFLAGNTIYF
.	TRBV20-1	.	TRBJ2-2	TGCAGTGCTAGAGACCCCACCCGGAACACCGGGGAGCTGTTTTTT	CSARDPTRNTGELFF
TRBD2	TRBV5-1	few	TRBJ2-2	TGCGCCAGCGAATTAGCGGGAGACGCCGGGGAGCTGTTTTTT	CASELAGDAGELFF
.	TRBV10-3	few	TRBJ2-2	TGTGCCATCAGGTCGAACAGGGCGAACACCGGGGAGCTGTTTTTT	CAIRSNRANTGELFF
TRBD2	TRBV2	once	TRBJ2-1	TGTGCCAGCCTCTACGCCGCGGGAGGGATCTTGGATGAGCAGTTCTTC	CASLYAAGGILDEQFF
.	TRBV5-1	few	TRBJ2-2	TGCGCCAGCAGCTTGGCCTGGAGGGTCTCCGGGGAGCTGTTTTTT	CASSLAWRVSGELFF
.	TRBV14	few	TRBJ2-3	TGTGCCAGCAGCGCCCTGCCCAGCACAGATACGCAGTATTTT	CASSALPSTDTQYF
.	TRBV5-4	.	TRBJ2-2	TGTGCCAGCAGCCCCGGGCCTCGCACCGGGGAGCTGTTTTTT	CASSPGPRTGELFF
.	TRBV12-3/TRBV12-4	.	TRBJ1-1	TGTGCCAGCATCTGGACAGCTAACACTGAAGCTTTCTTT	CASIWTANTEAFF
TRBD1	TRBV24-1	.	TRBJ2-1	TGTGCCACCATGGTACAGGGGGCTAACAATGAGCAGTTCTTC	CATMVQGANNEQFF
TRBD1	TRBV29-1	few	TRBJ1-2	TGCAGCGTTCGACAGGGAACCTATGGCTACACCTTC	CSVRQGTYGYTF
TRBD1	TRBV18	few	TRBJ1-2	TGTGCCAGCTCACCAAAGGGACAGGGGGCTTCTCGGGGCTACACCTTC	CASSPKGQGASRGYTF
TRBD2	TRBV29-1	.	TRBJ2-3	TGCAGCGCTGGAGCTAGCGGGAGGTCAGCAGATACGCAGTATTTT	CSAGASGRSADTQYF
.	TRBV27	.	TRBJ2-2	TGTGCCAGCAGTTCCACCGGGACACTATCCACCGGGGAGCTGTTTTTT	CASSSTGTLSTGELFF